This entry lists 24 T cell receptor beta chains sequenced from one sample in a study of cytomegalovirus exposure and HLA in healthy donors. PCR was performed using 60 Vbeta and 13 Jbeta primers. This table comes from immunoSEQ multiplex PCR, and its TCRdb copy is limited to in-frame clones, with some not included. There are about 130,000 clones in the sample; over 65% occur only once, and roughly 1.2% lies in the top ten. Sequencing used PBMCs. These receptors all come from a man aged 50 to 59 in good health and CMV-seronegative.

The chain carries TRBV6-1 and TRBJ2-2; D is undetermined. The V end was cut by 3 bases, the J end by 0 bases, with 20 bases between. CDR1 is MNHNS, CDR2 SASEGT, per germline. The CDR3 contains 19 residues. The CDR3 loop is CASSDTYFLATANTGELFF. CDR3 DNA sequence: TGTGCCAGCAGTGATACGTATTTTTTGGCAACCGCGAACACCGGGGAGCTGTTTTTT.

The chain recombines TRBV27 with TRBJ2-7, with D possibly being TRBD1 (6 bases). Per germline, CDR1 MNHEY and CDR2 SMNVEV (reference sequence). V was cut by 6 bases and J by 1 base, with 13 bases left in between. There are 14 residues in the CDR3. CDR3 coding DNA: TGTGCCAGCAGAACAGGGTACGGTTCCTACGAGCAGTACTTC. As protein: CASRTGYGSYEQYF.

This clone was seen a single time. V usage is TRBV11-2 and J usage is TRBJ1-1; D gene ambiguous. The V and J ends lost 1 base and 11 bases respectively, with 8 bases between them. Germline CDR1 reads SGHAT; CDR2 reads FQNNGV. The CDR3 is 11 amino acids. CDR3 region: CASSLVGLAFF. The DNA of the CDR3 is TGTGCCAGCAGCTTAGTCGGTCTGGCTTTCTTT.

A few counts support this clone. The chain joins TRBV6-1 to TRBJ2-3, with TRBD2 identical over 8 bases. The CDR3 extends over 16 amino acids. After removal of 1 base from V and 3 bases from J, the junction contained 6 bases not matched to a gene. Germline V gives CDR1 MNHNS, CDR2 SASEGT. The CDR3 sequence: CASSEGTSGWTDTQYF. The CDR3 bases are TGTGCCAGCAGTGAAGGCACTAGCGGTTGGACAGATACGCAGTATTTT.

The chain has TRBV29-1 and TRBJ1-2, with a tentative D call TRBD1 (5 bases). Germline V gene lookup returns CDR1 SQVTM and CDR2 ANQGSEA. The germline V and J ends were trimmed by 4 bases and 7 bases, with 13 bases remaining between them. This CDR3 spans 12 amino acids. This CDR3 reads CSVGEGVAGYTF. CDR3 DNA: TGCAGCGTTGGGGAAGGGGTCGCTGGCTACACCTTC.

The V gene is TRBV5-1, the J gene TRBJ2-6; 9 bases are shared with TRBD1. This CDR3 contains 17 residues. Trimming at V came to 3 bases and at J to 1 base, leaving 5 bases not matched to a gene. Germline loops: CDR1 SGHRS, CDR2 YFSETQ. CDR3 protein: CASSSDRGSSGANVLTF. The CDR3 bases are TGCGCCAGCAGCTCGGACAGGGGCTCTTCTGGGGCCAACGTCCTGACTTTC. The variable domain in full, with the rest retrieved from reference TRBV5-1 and TRBJ2-6, is KAGVTQTPRYLIKTRGQQVTLSCSPISGHRSVSWYQQTPGQGLQFLFEYFSETQRNKGNFPGRFSGRQFSNSRSEMNVSTLELGDSALYLCASSSDRGSSGANVLTFGAGSRLTVL.

As to this clone: Other DNA sequences in the same sample also yield this CDR3. The chain recombines TRBV5-1 with TRBJ2-7; a weak D match, TRBD2 (7 bases). V was clipped by 2 bases and J by 5 bases, with 14 bases between them. The germline CDR1 and CDR2 sequences are SGHRS and YFSETQ. The CDR3 sequence is 14 residues long. This CDR3 is CASSFGTGGDEQYF. Written as DNA, the CDR3 is TGCGCCAGCAGCTTTGGAACGGGGGGCGACGAGCAGTACTTC.

The gene calls are TRBV7-9 and TRBJ2-3; no clear D. The V gene's germline CDR1 is SEHNR and CDR2 FQNEAQ (reference sequence). Trimming took off 5 bases at V and 2 bases at J, with 8 bases between the two ends. The CDR3 contains 13 residues. DNA for the CDR3: TGTGCCAGCAGCCCCACAGCCACAGATACGCAGTATTTT. It specifies CASSPTATDTQYF. Filled out from reference TRBV7-9 and TRBJ2-3, the complete variable domain reads DTGVSQNPRHKITKRGQNVTFRCDPISEHNRLYWYRQTLGQGPEFLTYFQNEAQLEKSRLLSDRFSAERPKGSFSTLEIQRTEQGDSAMYLCASSPTATDTQYFGPGTRLTVL.

By sample fraction, this clone is medium-sized. This CDR3 is also generated by other DNA sequences in the sample. The rearrangement joins TRBV5-1 to TRBJ2-1; D unclear. CDR3 length: 13 amino acids. V was pared by 0 bases and J by 4 bases, with 5 bases between. Germline V gene data show CDR1 as SGHRS and CDR2 as YFSETQ. This chain's CDR3 is CASSLVLYNEQFF. The CDR3 DNA reads as TGCGCCAGCAGCTTGGTCCTATACAATGAGCAGTTCTTC. Supplemented by reference TRBV5-1 and TRBJ2-1, the full variable domain reads KAGVTQTPRYLIKTRGQQVTLSCSPISGHRSVSWYQQTPGQGLQFLFEYFSETQRNKGNFPGRFSGRQFSNSRSEMNVSTLELGDSALYLCASSLVLYNEQFFGPGTRLTVL.

The chain uses TRBV7-6 and TRBJ2-2, with TRBD1 identical over 8 bases. V shed 6 bases, J shed 7 bases, and the junction held 4 bases outside the gene matches. The CDR3 covers 13 residues. Germline CDR1 reads SGHVS; CDR2 reads FNYEAQ. The CDR3 DNA is TGTGCCAGCAGTTTACAGGGGGACGGGGAGCTGTTTTTT. This codes for CASSLQGDGELFF.

This chain uses TRBV19 with TRBJ1-1, with 9 bases matching TRBD1. Germline CDR1 and CDR2: LNHDA and SQIVND (reference sequence). Trimming took 8 bases from V and 1 from J; bases not matched to a gene: 11. The CDR3 consists of 16 residues. CDR3 residues: CASGDREIIGNTEAFF. The CDR3 DNA is TGTGCCAGTGGGGACAGGGAAATTATCGGGAACACTGAAGCTTTCTTT. Full variable domain (rest looked up from reference TRBV19 and TRBJ1-1): DGGITQSPKYLFRKEGQNVTLSCEQNLNHDAMYWYRQDPGQGLRLIYYSQIVNDFQKGDIAEGYSVSREKKESFPLTVTSAQKNPTAFYLCASGDREIIGNTEAFFGQGTRLTVV.

On this clone: Additional DNA sequences in this sample encode the identical CDR3. The V call is TRBV7-2, the J call TRBJ2-7; 7 bases line up with TRBD1. V shed 4 bases and J 1 base; nucleotides not matched to a gene: 4. The CDR3 spans 14 residues. Germline CDR1 reads SGHTA; CDR2 reads FQGNSA. CDR3: CASSSGQASYEQYF. CDR3 DNA: TGTGCCAGCAGCTCCGGACAGGCATCCTACGAGCAGTACTTC.

The chain carries TRBV6-5 and TRBJ2-7; 7 nucleotides agree with TRBD1. The V segment lost 2 bases and the J segment 0 bases; nucleotides outside the gene matches: 7. CDR1 and CDR2 (germline): MNHEY, SVGAGI. The CDR3 is 16 residues long. This CDR3 is CASSYGSRGSSYEQYF. The CDR3 DNA follows: TGTGCCAGCAGTTACGGCAGCAGGGGGAGCTCCTACGAGCAGTACTTC.

The chain has TRBV5-4 and TRBJ2-7, with TRBD1 identical over 10 bases. Germline-derived CDR1 and CDR2 are SGHNT and YYREEE (reference sequence). V was pared by 0 bases and J by 5 bases, with 8 bases of the junction left unmatched. The CDR3 loop spans 16 amino acids. This CDR3 reads CASSLAPGTGDDEQYF. The CDR3 nucleotides read TGTGCCAGCAGCTTGGCCCCCGGGACAGGGGATGACGAGCAGTACTTC.

The CDR3 loop is CASSLALGQGGYGYTF. The CDR3 DNA is TGTGCCAGCAGCCTTGCATTGGGACAGGGAGGGTATGGCTACACCTTC. The chain carries TRBV5-4 and TRBJ1-2, with 9 bases identical to TRBD1. This CDR3 region has 16 residues. Looked up from germline, CDR1 is SGHNT and CDR2 is YYREEE (reference sequence). V was pared by 4 bases and J by 5 bases, with 12 bases of the junction left unmatched. Complete variable domain (other parts from reference TRBV5-4 and TRBJ1-2): ETGVTQSPTHLIKTRGQQVTLRCSSQSGHNTVSWYQQALGQGPQFIFQYYREEENGRGNFPPRFSGLQFPNYSSELNVNALELDDSALYLCASSLALGQGGYGYTFGSGTRLTVV.

The V and J genes are TRBV4-1 and TRBJ1-2; TRBD1 aligns across 8 bases. The CDR3 length is 17 residues. The V gene's germline CDR1 is MGHRA and CDR2 YSYEKL. J gave up 2 bases and V 0 bases, and 8 bases lay outside the gene matches. This CDR3 is CASSQEKTGGLNYGYTF. The CDR3 DNA reads TGCGCCAGCAGCCAAGAAAAAACAGGGGGACTGAACTATGGCTACACCTTC.

The gene calls are TRBV7-2 and TRBJ2-5, with a weak D call TRBD2 (5 bases). The CDR3 is 17 residues long. CDR1 and CDR2 from the germline V gene are SGHTA and FQGNSA. The V gene lost 4 bases and the J gene lost 2 bases, with 20 bases spanning the gap. This CDR3 reads CASSSRARSGLQETQYF. The CDR3, as DNA: TGTGCCAGCAGCTCCCGTGCTCGGAGCGGTTTACAAGAGACCCAGTACTTC.

J is TRBJ2-7 and V is TRBV28, with 9 bases aligning to TRBD1. This CDR3 is built from 12 residues. Germline V lookup: CDR1 MDHEN, CDR2 SYDVKM. The trim removed 4 bases at V and 13 bases at J, leaving 8 bases unmatched. The CDR3 coding sequence is TGTGCCAGCAGTTCAAGTGGACAGGGGAACTACTTC. It encodes CASSSSGQGNYF.

The rearrangement uses TRBV29-1 and TRBJ1-5; 8 bases are shared with TRBD1. CDR3 length: 12 residues. Germline V lookup: CDR1 SQVTM, CDR2 ANQGSEA. Losses at the gene ends were 8 bases for V and 5 bases for J; bases not matched to a gene: 5. CDR3 residues: CSYGQGDQPQHF. The CDR3 DNA reads as TGCAGCTACGGACAGGGCGATCAGCCCCAGCATTTT.

V usage is TRBV19 and J usage is TRBJ1-5; D perhaps matches TRBD1 (5 bases). The CDR3 has 16 residues. Germline V gene data show CDR1 as LNHDA and CDR2 as SQIVND (reference sequence). With 3 bases removed from V and 6 bases from J, the gap between germline ends came to 18 bases. The CDR3 region has the DNA TGTGCCAGTAGTATTCTCCCAGGGCGGTGGGGTCAGCCCCAGCATTTT. Its translation: CASSILPGRWGQPQHF.

This sequence joins TRBV7-8 and TRBJ2-2, with TRBD2 identical over 7 bases. This CDR3 has 15 amino acids. Germline-derived CDR1 and CDR2 are SGHVS and FQNEAQ. With V trimmed by 0 bases and J by 4 bases, 2 bases remained unmatched. DNA for the CDR3: TGTGCCAGCAGCTTAGCGGGAGGGATCACCGGGGAGCTGTTTTTT. It specifies CASSLAGGITGELFF. Looking up the rest from reference TRBV7-8 and TRBJ2-2 gives the full variable domain: GAGVSQSPRYKVAKRGQDVALRCDPISGHVSLFWYQQALGQGPEFLTYFQNEAQLDKSGLPSDRFFAERPEGSVSTLKIQRTQQEDSAVYLCASSLAGGITGELFFGEGSRLTVL.

The rearrangement links TRBV19 to TRBJ1-5, with D possibly being TRBD1 (6 bases). The CDR3 length is 14 residues. V lost 4 bases, J lost 7 bases, and 14 bases lay in between. Per the germline V gene, CDR1 is LNHDA and CDR2 is SQIVND (reference sequence). The CDR3 DNA follows: TGTGCCAGTAGTAATCTGGGGCAGGGGCAGCCCCAGCATTTT. Its translation: CASSNLGQGQPQHF.

The CDR3: CASTEQLAESYEQYF. In DNA form, the CDR3 reads TGTGCCAGCACCGAACAGCTAGCGGAGTCCTACGAGCAGTACTTC. This chain links TRBV28 with TRBJ2-7; 7 bases align to TRBD2. This CDR3 has 15 amino acids. Germline V CDR1 and CDR2: MDHEN, SYDVKM. V gave up 7 bases and J gave up 1 base; unmatched junction bases: 10.

The genes are TRBV7-9 and TRBJ1-1; a weak D match, TRBD1 (5 bases). V dropped 3 bases and J dropped 3 bases, with 11 bases sitting between them. The CDR3 runs 14 residues. Germline V gene data show CDR1 as SEHNR and CDR2 as FQNEAQ (reference sequence). CDR3 residues: CASSFSGPDTEAFF. DNA of the CDR3: TGTGCCAGCAGCTTTTCAGGGCCCGACACTGAAGCTTTCTTT. Full variable domain (remainder filled in from reference TRBV7-9 and TRBJ1-1): DTGVSQNPRHKITKRGQNVTFRCDPISEHNRLYWYRQTLGQGPEFLTYFQNEAQLEKSRLLSDRFSAERPKGSFSTLEIQRTEQGDSAMYLCASSFSGPDTEAFFGQGTRLTVV.